This T cell receptor beta chain comes out of a study of technical replicates of blood from a few donors. Sequencing was performed with immunoSEQ multiplex PCR; in TCRdb, only in-frame clones are kept and a portion is missing. The sample has fewer than 80,000 clones; 86% are singletons. Germline V gene data show CDR1 as SNHLY and CDR2 as FYNNEI. The CDR3 extends over 13 amino acids. The J segment lost 4 bases and the V segment lost 5 bases, leaving 1 base of the junction unmatched. The sequencing input was PBMCs. The chain couples TRBV2 to TRBJ2-1; 8 bases are shared with TRBD2. This sequence originates from a human donor in good health. Some clones in this sample may be carry-over from other donors' samples. The CDR3, as DNA: TGTGCCAGCAGTTTAGCGGGATACAATGAGCAGTTCTTC. It specifies CASSLAGYNEQFF.